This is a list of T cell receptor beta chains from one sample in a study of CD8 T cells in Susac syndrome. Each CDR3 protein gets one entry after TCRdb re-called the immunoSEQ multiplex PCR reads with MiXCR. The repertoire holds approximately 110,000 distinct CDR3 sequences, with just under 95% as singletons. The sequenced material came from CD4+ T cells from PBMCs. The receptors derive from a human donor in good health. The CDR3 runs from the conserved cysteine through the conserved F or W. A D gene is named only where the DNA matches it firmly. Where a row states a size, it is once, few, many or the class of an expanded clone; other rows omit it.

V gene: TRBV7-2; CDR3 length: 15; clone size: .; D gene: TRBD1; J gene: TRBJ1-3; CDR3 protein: CASSLRTGPGNTIYF; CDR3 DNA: TGTGCCAGCAGCTTAAGGACAGGCCCTGGAAACACCATATATTTT
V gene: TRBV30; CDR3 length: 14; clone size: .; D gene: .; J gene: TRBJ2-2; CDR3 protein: CAWIVGGAPGELFF; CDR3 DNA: TGTGCCTGGATAGTCGGGGGCGCGCCCGGGGAGCTGTTTTTT
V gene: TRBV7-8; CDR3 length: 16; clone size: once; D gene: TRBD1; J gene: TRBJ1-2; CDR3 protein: CASSVRTGSPVYGYTF; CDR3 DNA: TGTGCCAGCAGCGTGAGGACAGGAAGCCCCGTCTATGGCTACACCTTC
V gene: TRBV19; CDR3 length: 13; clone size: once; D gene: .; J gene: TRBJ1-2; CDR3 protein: CASSPGLIYGYTF; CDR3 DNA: TGTGCCAGTAGCCCGGGACTGATCTATGGCTACACCTTC
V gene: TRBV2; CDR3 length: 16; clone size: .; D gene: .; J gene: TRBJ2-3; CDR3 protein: CASSDGRASPRDTQYF; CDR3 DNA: TGTGCCAGCAGTGACGGCCGGGCCTCCCCGCGGGATACGCAGTATTTT
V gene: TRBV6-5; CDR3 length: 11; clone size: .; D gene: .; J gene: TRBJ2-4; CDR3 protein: CASSYQRQQYF; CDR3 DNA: TGTGCCAGCAGTTACCAGCGGCAGCAGTACTTC
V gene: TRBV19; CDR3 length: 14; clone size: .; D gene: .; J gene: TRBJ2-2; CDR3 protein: CASKRLTNTGELFF; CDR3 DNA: TGTGCCAGTAAACGGCTAACGAACACCGGGGAGCTGTTTTTT
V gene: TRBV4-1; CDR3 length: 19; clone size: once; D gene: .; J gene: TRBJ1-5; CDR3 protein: CASSQIWSRKGRSNQPQHF; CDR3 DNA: TGCGCCAGCAGCCAAATTTGGTCTCGGAAGGGACGGAGCAATCAGCCCCAGCATTTT
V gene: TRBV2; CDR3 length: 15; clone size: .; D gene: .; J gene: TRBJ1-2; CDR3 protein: CASNFLRGSDYGYTF; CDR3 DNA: TGTGCCAGCAATTTCCTCCGGGGCTCGGACTATGGCTACACCTTC
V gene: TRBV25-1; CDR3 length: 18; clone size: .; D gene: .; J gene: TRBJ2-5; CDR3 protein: CASSEFHGWGTIQETQYF; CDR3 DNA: TGTGCCAGCAGTGAATTTCATGGGTGGGGCACCATACAAGAGACCCAGTACTTC
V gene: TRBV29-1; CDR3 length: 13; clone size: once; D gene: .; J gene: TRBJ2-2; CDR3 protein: CSVTSVMAGELFF; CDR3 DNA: TGCAGCGTTACGAGCGTTATGGCCGGGGAGCTGTTTTTT
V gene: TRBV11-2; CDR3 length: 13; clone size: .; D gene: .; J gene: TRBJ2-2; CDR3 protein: CASSPHNTGELFF; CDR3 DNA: TGTGCCAGCAGCCCTCACAACACCGGGGAGCTGTTTTTT
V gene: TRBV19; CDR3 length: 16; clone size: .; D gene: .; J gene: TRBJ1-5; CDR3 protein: CASSGQLLVSNQPQHF; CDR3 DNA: TGTGCCAGTAGTGGGCAGCTATTAGTTAGCAATCAGCCCCAGCATTTT
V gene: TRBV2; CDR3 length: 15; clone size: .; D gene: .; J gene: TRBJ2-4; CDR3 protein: CASSSFQAPKNIQYF; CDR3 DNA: TGTGCCAGCAGTTCGTTCCAAGCCCCGAAAAACATTCAGTACTTC
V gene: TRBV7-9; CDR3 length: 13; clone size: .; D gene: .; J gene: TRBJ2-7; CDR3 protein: CASSLFRSYEQYF; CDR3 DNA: TGTGCCAGCAGCTTATTCCGCTCCTACGAGCAGTACTTC
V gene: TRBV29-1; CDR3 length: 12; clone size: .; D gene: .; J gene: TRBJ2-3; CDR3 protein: CSAVARGDTQYF; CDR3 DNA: TGCAGCGCCGTAGCCCGGGGCGATACGCAGTATTTT
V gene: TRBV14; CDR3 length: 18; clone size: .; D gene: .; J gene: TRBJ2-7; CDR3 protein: CASSPGPLKELAYYEQYF; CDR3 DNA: TGTGCCAGCAGCCCCGGGCCCCTAAAGGAGCTAGCCTACTACGAGCAGTACTTC
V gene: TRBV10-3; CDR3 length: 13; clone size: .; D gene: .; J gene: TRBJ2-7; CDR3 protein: CAISRDGSYEQYF; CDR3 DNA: TGTGCCATCAGCCGGGACGGCAGCTACGAGCAGTACTTC
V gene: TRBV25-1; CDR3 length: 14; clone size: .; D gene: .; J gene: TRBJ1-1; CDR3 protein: CASSEGQGGTEAFF; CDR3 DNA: TGTGCCAGCAGTGAGGGGCAGGGTGGCACTGAAGCTTTCTTT
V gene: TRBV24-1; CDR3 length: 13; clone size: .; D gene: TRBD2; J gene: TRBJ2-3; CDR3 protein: CATSGTGGDTQYF; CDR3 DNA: TGTGCCACCAGTGGAACGGGAGGGGATACGCAGTATTTT
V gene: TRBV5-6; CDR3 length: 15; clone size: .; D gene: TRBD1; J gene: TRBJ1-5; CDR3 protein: CASSLARDRNQPQHF; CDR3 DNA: TGTGCCAGCAGCTTGGCCCGGGACAGAAATCAGCCCCAGCATTTT
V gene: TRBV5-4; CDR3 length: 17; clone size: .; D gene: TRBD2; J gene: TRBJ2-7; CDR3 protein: CASSLDGPGGFPYEQYF; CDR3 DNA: TGTGCCAGCAGCTTGGATGGCCCGGGAGGGTTCCCCTACGAGCAGTACTTC
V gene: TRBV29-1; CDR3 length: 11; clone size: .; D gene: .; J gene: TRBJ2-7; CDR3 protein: CSGGQRNEQYF; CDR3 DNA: TGCAGCGGTGGACAGCGTAACGAGCAGTACTTC
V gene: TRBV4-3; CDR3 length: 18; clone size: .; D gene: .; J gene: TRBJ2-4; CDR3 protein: CASSQEPVRGAGKNIQYF; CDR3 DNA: TGCGCCAGCAGCCAAGAACCGGTGAGAGGGGCTGGCAAAAACATTCAGTACTTC
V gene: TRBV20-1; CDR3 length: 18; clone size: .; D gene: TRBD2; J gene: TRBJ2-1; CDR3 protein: CSARGGGSGRGSYNEQFF; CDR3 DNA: TGCAGTGCTAGAGGTGGGGGTAGCGGGAGAGGGTCCTACAATGAGCAGTTCTTC
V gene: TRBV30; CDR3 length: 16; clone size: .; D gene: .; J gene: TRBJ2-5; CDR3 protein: CAWSTQILRGGETQYF; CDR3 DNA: TGTGCCTGGAGTACACAGATTTTGAGGGGGGGGGAGACCCAGTACTTC
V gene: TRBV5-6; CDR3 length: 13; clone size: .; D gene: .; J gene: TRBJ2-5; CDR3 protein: CASSLEDLGTQYF; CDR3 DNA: TGTGCCAGCAGCTTGGAGGACCTCGGGACCCAGTACTTC
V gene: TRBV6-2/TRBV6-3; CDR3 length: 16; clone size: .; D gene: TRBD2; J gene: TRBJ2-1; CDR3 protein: CASSKWTSGVYNEQFF; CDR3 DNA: TGTGCCAGCAGTAAATGGACTAGCGGGGTTTACAATGAGCAGTTCTTC
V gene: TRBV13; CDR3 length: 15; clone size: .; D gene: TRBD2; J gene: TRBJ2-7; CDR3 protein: CASSLRTSGSIEQYF; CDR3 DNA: TGTGCCAGCAGCTTAAGGACTAGCGGGAGTATCGAGCAGTACTTC